This TCR beta chain emerged from a study of blood T cell repertoires in COVID-19. Overall study context: The samples span acute and convalescent COVID-19 from the United States, Italy and Spain. T cells, B-cell-depleted T cells, or PBMCs supplied cDNA or gDNA.

Germline V gene sequence: CDR1 SQVTM, CDR2 ANQGSEA. The germline V and J ends were trimmed by 3 bases and 5 bases, with 10 bases remaining between them. CDR3 size: 13 residues. In the authors' workflow: Estimated nucleated cell counts came from reference gene primer amplification. Profiled with immunoSEQ multiplex PCR; TCRdb holds only in-frame clones, not every one. V, J and clone size were drawn from that table, and D and trimming were deduced from the DNA. The data contain 150,000 to 200,000 clones, roughly 93% of them seen just once; the ten biggest clones take up roughly 2.3%. Sequenced sample: peripheral blood. This sequence joins TRBV29-1 and TRBJ2-2, with D unclear. The source of this sequence is a man in his late teens or twenties with acute or convalescent COVID-19. The CDR3 DNA reads TGCAGCGTTGATCGGGTGAGGACCGGGGAGCTGTTTTTT. Protein sequence: CSVDRVRTGELFF.